This TCR beta chain comes out of a study of OX40 agonist ivuxolimab in advanced cancers. Study-level information: Across the patients, intravenous ivuxolimab was delivered every 2 weeks at 0.01 to 10 mg/kg.

Sequenced by immunoSEQ multiplex PCR; TCRdb stores in-frame clones only, minus some. The sample yields under 90,000 clones, roughly 88% seen once. A remark on this clone: The antigen remains undetermined.

Study-wide results and caveats: CD4+ and CD8+ blood T cells expanded clonally by week 6 at 0.1 to 3.0 mg/kg.

The sample was CD4+ or CD8+ T cells sorted from blood, taken in a trial of the OX40 agonist ivuxolimab. This TCR derives from an adult with an advanced solid tumor such as melanoma, head and neck, liver or kidney cancer.

The CDR3 region has the DNA TGTGCCATCAGTAGGGGACAGGACCCGTACGAGCAGTACTTC. Translating gives CAISRGQDPYEQYF. The rearrangement uses TRBV10-3 and TRBJ2-7, with 8 nucleotides matching TRBD1. This CDR3 is built from 14 residues. The V and J ends lost 5 bases and 4 bases, in that order; junction bases with no gene match: 7. CDR1 is ENHRY, CDR2 SYGVKD, per germline.